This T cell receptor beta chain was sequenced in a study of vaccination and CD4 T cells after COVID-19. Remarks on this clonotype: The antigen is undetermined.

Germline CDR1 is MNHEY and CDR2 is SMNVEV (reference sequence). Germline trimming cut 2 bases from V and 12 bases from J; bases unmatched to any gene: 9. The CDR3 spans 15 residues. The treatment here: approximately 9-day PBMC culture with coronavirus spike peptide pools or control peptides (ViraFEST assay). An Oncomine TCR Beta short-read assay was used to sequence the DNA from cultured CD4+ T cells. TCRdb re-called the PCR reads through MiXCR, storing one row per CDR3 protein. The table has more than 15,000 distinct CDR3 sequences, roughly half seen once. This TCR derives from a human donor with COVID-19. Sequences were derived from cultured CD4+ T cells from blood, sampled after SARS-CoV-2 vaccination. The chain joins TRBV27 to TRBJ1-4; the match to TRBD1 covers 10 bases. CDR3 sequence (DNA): TGTGCCAGCAGTTTAGGGGACAGGGGTTTAAGGGAACTGTTTTTT. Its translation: CASSLGDRGLRELFF.